This TCR beta chain was identified during a study of blood T cell repertoires in COVID-19. At the level of the study: Both acute and convalescent COVID-19 samples were obtained from the United States, Italy and Spain. From T cells, B-cell-depleted T cells, or PBMCs came the material, which was cDNA or gDNA.

Some clones are missing from TCRdb's copy, which holds only in-frame ones; the method was immunoSEQ multiplex PCR. The top ten clones hold 2.5% to 3.5% of a sample with tens of thousands of clones, 80% to 95% of them seen once. The CDR3 has 15 amino acids. After removal of 0 bases from V and 4 bases from J, the junction contained 1 base not matched to a gene. Germline V lookup: CDR1 SGHNT, CDR2 YYREEE (reference sequence). The rearrangement joins TRBV5-4 to TRBJ2-3; 11 bases match TRBD2. The specimen sequenced was peripheral blood. The origin of this receptor is a human donor in a cohort sampled during active COVID-19. The CDR3 nucleotides read TGTGCCAGCAGCTTGGTAGCGGGAGGGGCAGATACGCAGTATTTT. Protein sequence: CASSLVAGGADTQYF. Filled out from reference TRBV5-4 and TRBJ2-3, the complete variable domain reads ETGVTQSPTHLIKTRGQQVTLRCSSQSGHNTVSWYQQALGQGPQFIFQYYREEENGRGNFPPRFSGLQFPNYSSELNVNALELDDSALYLCASSLVAGGADTQYFGPGTRLTVL.